The 19 T cell receptor beta chains below were found in one sample sequenced in a study of T cell changes during pregnancy in multiple sclerosis. Assay used: immunoSEQ multiplex PCR; TCRdb lists only in-frame clones, some missing. The table has fewer than 60,000 clones, approximately 90% seen once. The source was peripheral blood, collected after pregnancy. These receptors came from a female donor in good health, enrolled as a control in a pregnancy study.

The chain combines TRBV5-4 with TRBJ2-2, with 12 bases aligning to TRBD1. The V segment lost 0 bases and the J segment 6 bases; nucleotides outside the gene matches: 6. Germline-derived CDR1 and CDR2 are SGHNT and YYREEE (reference sequence). This CDR3 has 17 amino acids. This CDR3 is CASSLEVGTGGSGELFF. In DNA form, the CDR3 reads TGTGCCAGCAGCTTGGAAGTCGGGACAGGGGGCTCCGGGGAGCTGTTTTTT. The complete variable domain, with remaining parts taken from reference TRBV5-4 and TRBJ2-2, reads ETGVTQSPTHLIKTRGQQVTLRCSSQSGHNTVSWYQQALGQGPQFIFQYYREEENGRGNFPPRFSGLQFPNYSSELNVNALELDDSALYLCASSLEVGTGGSGELFFGEGSRLTVL.

In regard to this clone: It is likely a read error, because the conserved phenylalanine at the end of the CDR3 is missing. Because the CDR3's place on the DNA is in doubt, the DNA is left out and the CDR3 is given as listed by TCRdb. V usage is TRBV14 and J usage is TRBJ2-7; the table's D call, TRBD2, has no DNA check behind it. CDR1 SGHDN and CDR2 FVKESK come from the germline V gene. The CDR3 region is 12 residues in length, termini included. CDR3 protein: CASSPQRRTASS.

The rearrangement uses TRBV19 and TRBJ2-3; tentatively, D is TRBD2 (6 bases). The CDR3 totals 15 residues. Trimming cost V 5 bases and J 2 bases, with 14 bases left between them. Germline values: CDR1 LNHDA, CDR2 SQIVND (reference sequence). The CDR3 nucleotides are TGTGCCAGTAGTTACAGCGGGCCATACACAGATACGCAGTATTTT. The encoded protein is CASSYSGPYTDTQYF.

The CDR3 protein is CASSVDRVRGGYTF. The CDR3 DNA reads TGTGCCAGCAGCGTCGACAGGGTACGTGGTGGCTACACCTTC. This chain links TRBV9 with TRBJ1-2; 7 nucleotides line up with TRBD1. Germline V gene sequence: CDR1 SGDLS, CDR2 YYNGEE. This CDR3 has 14 residues. With 2 bases clipped from V and 7 bases from J, the junction kept 8 bases outside the gene matches.

This clone showed up just a few times. The chain carries TRBV13 and TRBJ1-1, with 7 positions matching TRBD1. The junction had 4 bases not matched to a gene; V was cut back by 5 bases and J by 10 bases. This CDR3 region has 11 residues. Germline V gives CDR1 PRHDT, CDR2 FYEKMQ (reference sequence). The CDR3 loop is CASSRQGGAFF. Here the CDR3 DNA reads TGTGCCAGCAGCCGACAGGGTGGAGCTTTCTTT.

V and J are TRBV4-3 and TRBJ2-4; possibly TRBD2 for D (6 bases). The CDR3 is 16 amino acids. Germline V gene data show CDR1 as LGHNA and CDR2 as YSLEER. V gave up 4 bases and J gave up 6 bases, with 19 bases separating them. CDR3 DNA: TGCGCCAGCAGCCCAGGGCCCCCGGGGGAGCTAAACATTCAGTACTTC. It codes for CASSPGPPGELNIQYF.

This rearrangement joins TRBV6-1 to TRBJ1-3, with TRBD1 matching over 9 bases. The CDR3 runs 16 residues. The V gene's germline CDR1 is MNHNS and CDR2 SASEGT. V dropped 2 bases and J dropped 0; count of bases not matched to a gene: 2. The CDR3 DNA reads as TGTGCCAGCAGTGAATCGGACAGGGGCTCTGGAAACACCATATATTTT. Translating gives CASSESDRGSGNTIYF.

The J gene is TRBJ1-1, the V gene TRBV6-5; D is uncertain. Per germline, CDR1 MNHEY and CDR2 SVGAGI. Trimming left V 0 bases short and J 0 bases short, with 11 bases between. The CDR3 consists of 16 residues. In nucleotides, the CDR3 is TGTGCCAGCAGTTACTCTTCAGACACATTGAACACTGAAGCTTTCTTT. Translating it yields CASSYSSDTLNTEAFF.

The chain joins TRBV5-6 to TRBJ2-5, with 12 bases identical to TRBD2. The better agreement between TRBJ2-7 and the DNA end casts doubt on the J call. The germline gives CDR1 SGHDT, CDR2 YYEEEE. The CDR3 has 14 residues. In DNA form, the CDR3 reads TGTGCCAGCAGTTGGACTAGCGGGGCCTACGAGCAGTACTTC. It translates to CASSWTSGAYEQYF.

This clone was seen a single time. The J gene is TRBJ2-7, the V gene TRBV5-4; weak D call: TRBD1 (5 bases). CDR3 length: 14 residues. Per germline, CDR1 SGHNT and CDR2 YYREEE (reference sequence). Trimming removed 5 bases from V and 0 bases from J, with 12 bases in between. CDR3 amino acids: CASSFQGSSYEQYF. For the CDR3, the DNA is TGTGCCAGCAGTTTTCAGGGTAGCTCCTACGAGCAGTACTTC.

The chain is built from TRBV19 and TRBJ1-4; no definite D call. The length of the CDR3 is 16 residues. The germline V gene encodes CDR1 LNHDA and CDR2 SQIVND (reference sequence). V was clipped by 9 bases and J by 0 bases, with 17 bases between them. CDR3 in DNA: TGTGCCAGCGCGAGGGTATCGACTGCAACTAATGAAAAACTGTTTTTT. Its translation is CASARVSTATNEKLFF.

The chain combines TRBV10-2 with TRBJ2-2; 12 nucleotides align to TRBD2. The CDR3 length is 14 residues. The V gene end was trimmed by 10 bases and the J gene end by 4 bases; junction bases not matched to a gene: 4. From germline, CDR1 is WSHSY and CDR2 SAAADI. CDR3 protein: CATLAGGLTGELFF. CDR3 DNA: TGCGCCACTCTAGCGGGAGGGCTCACCGGGGAGCTGTTTTTT.

The chain links TRBV19 to TRBJ1-5, with D maybe TRBD1 (6 bases). The length of the CDR3 is 18 residues. Germline V CDR1 and CDR2: LNHDA, SQIVND (reference sequence). Trimming took off 7 bases at V and 0 bases at J, with 22 bases between the two ends. Written as DNA, the CDR3 is TGTGCCAGTACCCTGATAGGTCGACAGGTCTATAGCAATCAGCCCCAGCATTTT. Residues: CASTLIGRQVYSNQPQHF.

The V gene is TRBV5-8, the J gene TRBJ1-5; TRBD1 agrees at 7 bases. The CDR3 is 14 amino acids. The V and J ends lost 4 bases and 7 bases, in that order; junction bases with no gene match: 8. The germline V gene encodes CDR1 SGHTS and CDR2 YDEGEE. The CDR3 DNA reads TGTGCCAGCAGCATATACAGGGGTGGGCAGCCCCAGCATTTT. It translates to CASSIYRGGQPQHF.

The chain has TRBV27 and TRBJ1-3, with TRBD1 as a possible D gene (5 bases). V was pared by 5 bases and J by 0 bases, with 14 bases between. CDR1 and CDR2 (germline): MNHEY, SMNVEV (reference sequence). The CDR3 consists of 16 residues. CDR3 in amino acids: CASSQSGIFSGNTIYF. In DNA, the CDR3 is TGTGCCAGCAGTCAATCAGGGATCTTCTCTGGAAACACCATATATTTT.

The rearrangement links TRBV28 to TRBJ1-2, with 9 bases that match TRBD1. Germline CDR1 reads MDHEN; CDR2 reads SYDVKM. The ends lost 4 bases at V and 8 bases at J; junction bases unmatched: 5. The CDR3 has 13 amino acids. CDR3 nucleotide sequence: TGTGCCAGCAGTTCTACAGGGGGCGACGGCTACACCTTC. Translated, it gives CASSSTGGDGYTF.

The chain has TRBV25-1 and TRBJ1-2; D not certain. V shed 4 bases and J shed 4 bases, with 25 bases lying between them. Germline-derived CDR1 and CDR2 are MGHDK and SYGVNS. CDR3 length: 18 residues. CDR3 amino acids: CASSGRWERQPFPYGYTF. DNA for the CDR3: TGTGCCAGCAGTGGGAGGTGGGAGCGTCAGCCTTTTCCCTATGGCTACACCTTC.

The rearrangement joins TRBV6-6 to TRBJ2-1; 8 bases are shared with TRBD2. The junction had 15 bases not matched to a gene; V was cut back by 7 bases and J by 7 bases. CDR1 is MNHNY and CDR2 is SVGAGI in the germline V gene (reference sequence). The CDR3 extends over 16 amino acids. The CDR3 protein is CASTHKGLGGENEQFF. The CDR3 region has the DNA TGTGCCAGCACCCACAAGGGACTAGGTGGAGAAAATGAGCAGTTCTTC.

Concerning this clone: A much more abundant neighbour one base away suggests this may be a read error. This chain uses TRBV6-4 with TRBJ2-3, with D uncertain. V was pared by 4 bases and J by 1 base, with 9 bases between. Germline lookup yields CDR1 MRHNA and CDR2 SNTAGT. CDR3 length: 14 amino acids. In DNA form, the CDR3 reads TGTGCCAGCAGTGCTTTAGTTGGCACAGATACGCAGTATTTT. It specifies CASSALVGTDTQYF.